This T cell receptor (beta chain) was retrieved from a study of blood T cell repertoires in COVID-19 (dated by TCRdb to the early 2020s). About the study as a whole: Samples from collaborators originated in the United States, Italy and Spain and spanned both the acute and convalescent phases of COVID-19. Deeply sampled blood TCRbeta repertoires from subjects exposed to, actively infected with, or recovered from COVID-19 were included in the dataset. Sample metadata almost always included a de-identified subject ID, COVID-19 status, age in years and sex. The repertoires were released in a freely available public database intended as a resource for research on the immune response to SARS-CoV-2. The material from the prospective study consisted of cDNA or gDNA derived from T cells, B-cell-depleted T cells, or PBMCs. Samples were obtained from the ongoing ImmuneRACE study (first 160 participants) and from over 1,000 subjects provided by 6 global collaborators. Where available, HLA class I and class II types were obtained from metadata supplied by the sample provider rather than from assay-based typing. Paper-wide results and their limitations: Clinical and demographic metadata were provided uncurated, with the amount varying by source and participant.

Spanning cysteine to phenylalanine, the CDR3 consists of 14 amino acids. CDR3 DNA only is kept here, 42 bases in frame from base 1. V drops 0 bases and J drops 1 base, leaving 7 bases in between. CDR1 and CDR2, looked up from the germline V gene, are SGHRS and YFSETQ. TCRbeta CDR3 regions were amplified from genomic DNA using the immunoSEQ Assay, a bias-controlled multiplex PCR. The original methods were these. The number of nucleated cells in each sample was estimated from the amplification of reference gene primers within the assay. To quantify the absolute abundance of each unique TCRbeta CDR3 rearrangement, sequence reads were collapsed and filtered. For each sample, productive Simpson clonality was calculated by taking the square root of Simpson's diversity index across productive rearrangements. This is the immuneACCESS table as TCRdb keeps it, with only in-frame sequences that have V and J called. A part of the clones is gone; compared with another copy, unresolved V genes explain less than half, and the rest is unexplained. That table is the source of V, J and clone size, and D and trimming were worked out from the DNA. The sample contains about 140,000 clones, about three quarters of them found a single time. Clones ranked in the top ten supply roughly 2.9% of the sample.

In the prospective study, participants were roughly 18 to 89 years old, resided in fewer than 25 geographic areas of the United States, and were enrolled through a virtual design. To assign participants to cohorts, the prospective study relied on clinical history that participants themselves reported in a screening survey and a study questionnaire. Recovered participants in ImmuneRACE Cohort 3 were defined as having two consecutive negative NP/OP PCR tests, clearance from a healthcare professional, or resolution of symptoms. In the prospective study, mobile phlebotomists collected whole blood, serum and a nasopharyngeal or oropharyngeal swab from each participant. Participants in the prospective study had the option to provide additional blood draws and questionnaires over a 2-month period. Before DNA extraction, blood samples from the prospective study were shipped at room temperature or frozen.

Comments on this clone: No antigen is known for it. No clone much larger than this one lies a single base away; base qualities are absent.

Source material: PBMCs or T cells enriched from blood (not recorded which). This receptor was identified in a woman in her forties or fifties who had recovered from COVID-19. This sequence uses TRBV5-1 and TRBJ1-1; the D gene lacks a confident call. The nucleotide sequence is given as TGCGCCAGCAGCTTGGATTCCGGGAACACTGAAGCTTTCTTT. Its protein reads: CASSLDSGNTEAFF.